The present TCR beta chain was sequenced within a study of Graves' ophthalmopathy and Graves' hyperthyroidism. Study-wide points: The blood repertoire also included most expanded thyroid clonotypes above 0.001 frequency.

This clonotype occurred many times. Its specificity is unknown. RNA served as the template for amplifying TCR beta CDR3 regions. RT-PCR was first run with HTBI primers, then multiplex PCR in a second round. TCRdb re-called the multiplex PCR reads through MiXCR, storing one row per CDR3 protein. The sample contains hundreds of thousands of distinct CDR3 sequences, about 20% of which appear only once. Looked up from germline, CDR1 is MNHEY and CDR2 is SVGEGT. The CDR3 contains 15 residues. Trimming removed 2 bases from V and 0 bases from J, with 7 bases in between. Specimen: peripheral blood. The TCR sequence derives from a young woman with stable Graves' hyperthyroidism. Some clones in this sample may be carry-over from other donors' samples. The rearrangement joins TRBV6-2 or TRBV6-3 to TRBJ2-2; D perhaps matches TRBD1 (5 bases). DNA for the CDR3: TGTGCCAGCAGTTACGGGGCAGCGAACACCGGGGAGCTGTTTTTT. Protein: CASSYGAANTGELFF.